This TCR beta chain derives from a study of T cell responses to AZD1222 COVID-19 vaccine. Profiled with immunoSEQ multiplex PCR; TCRdb holds only in-frame clones, not every one. The sample holds about 180,000 clones, 70% to 90% seen once. With respect to this clone: Its cognate antigen is unknown.

Findings and caveats of the study: Mapped onto spike, vaccine-associated CD4 TCRs spanned it and were dominant at 160-218 and 743-854. There were mostly white British donors and more females than males, and clonal diversity was possibly underestimated.

V dropped 8 bases and J dropped 4 bases, with 18 bases sitting between them. The germline CDR1 and CDR2 sequences are LNHDA and SQIVND (reference sequence). The CDR3 is made up of 14 amino acids. This receptor was identified in an adult who received the AZD1222 COVID-19 vaccine. The rearrangement joins TRBV19 to TRBJ2-7, with TRBD1 as a possible D gene (8 bases). Sequencing used peripheral blood, obtained 28 days after the second AZD1222 dose. CDR3 residues: CASGRDRSSYEQYF. DNA for the CDR3: TGTGCCAGTGGGAGGGACAGGTCGTCGTACGAGCAGTACTTC.